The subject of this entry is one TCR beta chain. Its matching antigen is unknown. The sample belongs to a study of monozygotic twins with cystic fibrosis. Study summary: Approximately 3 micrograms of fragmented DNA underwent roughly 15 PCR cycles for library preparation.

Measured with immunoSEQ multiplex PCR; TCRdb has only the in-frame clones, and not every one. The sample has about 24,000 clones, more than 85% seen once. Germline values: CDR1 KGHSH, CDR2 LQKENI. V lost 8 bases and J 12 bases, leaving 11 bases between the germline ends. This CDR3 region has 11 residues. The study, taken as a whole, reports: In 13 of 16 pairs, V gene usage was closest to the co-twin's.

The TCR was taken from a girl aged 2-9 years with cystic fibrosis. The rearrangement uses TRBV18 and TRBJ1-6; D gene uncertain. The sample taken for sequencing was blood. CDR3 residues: CASTSDGPLHF. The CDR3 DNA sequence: TGTGCCAGCACCTCAGATGGACCCCTCCACTTT.